Listed below are T cell receptor beta chains from one sample, sequenced in a study of cytomegalovirus exposure and HLA in healthy donors. TCRdb's table, derived via immunoSEQ multiplex PCR, lists solely in-frame clones and lacks some. The data contain 300,000 to 350,000 clones, roughly 87% of them singletons. The specimen sequenced was PBMCs. The receptors here all came from a young man in good health and CMV-seronegative. Each CDR3 is given with its conserved first and last residue. D genes are given only for firm matches. Only part of the rows carry a size: once, few, many, or a class if the clone is expanded.

j_gene: TRBJ1-2
v_gene: TRBV6-1
d_gene: -
abundance: -
CDR3aa: CASRQQGYGYTF
CDR3nt: TGTGCCAGCAGACAACAGGGTTACGGCTACACCTTC

j_gene: TRBJ2-4
v_gene: TRBV7-2
d_gene: -
abundance: -
CDR3aa: CASSQGLAKNIQYF
CDR3nt: TGTGCCAGCAGCCAGGGACTAGCCAAAAACATTCAGTACTTC

j_gene: TRBJ2-2
v_gene: TRBV6-1
d_gene: -
abundance: -
CDR3aa: CASSGLQTGKYTGELFF
CDR3nt: TGTGCCAGCAGTGGCCTGCAGACAGGAAAGTACACCGGGGAGCTGTTTTTT

j_gene: TRBJ1-1
v_gene: TRBV11-2
d_gene: -
abundance: -
CDR3aa: CASSRTNVNTEAFF
CDR3nt: TGTGCCAGCAGCAGGACAAACGTGAACACTGAAGCTTTCTTT

j_gene: TRBJ1-1
v_gene: TRBV2
d_gene: TRBD1
abundance: -
CDR3aa: CASSEEAGGTEAFF
CDR3nt: TGTGCCAGCAGTGAAGAGGCAGGGGGCACTGAAGCTTTCTTT

j_gene: TRBJ1-1
v_gene: TRBV6-1
d_gene: TRBD1
abundance: -
CDR3aa: CASSDSNTDRLNTEAFF
CDR3nt: TGTGCCAGCAGTGATTCAAATACGGACAGGCTGAACACTGAAGCTTTCTTT

j_gene: TRBJ2-1
v_gene: TRBV7-2
d_gene: -
abundance: -
CDR3aa: CGGHNEQFF
CDR3nt: TGTGGCGGTCACAATGAGCAGTTCTTC

j_gene: TRBJ2-1
v_gene: TRBV21-1
d_gene: -
abundance: -
CDR3aa: CASSSLSRLAGEGFMVF
CDR3nt: TGTGCCAGCAGCAGTCTTAGTAGACTAGCGGGGGAGGGGTTTATGGTCTTC

j_gene: TRBJ1-4
v_gene: TRBV4-1
d_gene: -
abundance: few
CDR3aa: CASSQDPMVRLFF
CDR3nt: TGCGCCAGCAGCCAAGATCCTATGGTTAGACTGTTTTTT

j_gene: TRBJ2-5
v_gene: TRBV5-4
d_gene: -
abundance: -
CDR3aa: CASSLSTRSGETQYF
CDR3nt: TGTGCCAGCAGCCTGTCGACTCGCTCGGGGGAGACCCAGTACTTC

j_gene: TRBJ2-1
v_gene: TRBV6-5
d_gene: -
abundance: -
CDR3aa: CASMFKRDTYNEQFF
CDR3nt: TGTGCCAGCATGTTCAAACGGGACACCTACAATGAGCAGTTCTTC

j_gene: TRBJ2-7
v_gene: TRBV18
d_gene: -
abundance: once
CDR3aa: CASSIDRAVTYEQYF
CDR3nt: TGTGCCAGCTCAATCGATCGTGCGGTAACCTACGAGCAGTACTTC

j_gene: TRBJ2-3
v_gene: TRBV5-6
d_gene: TRBD1
abundance: -
CDR3aa: CASSLGTGGTDTQYF
CDR3nt: TGTGCCAGCAGCCTCGGGACAGGGGGGACAGATACGCAGTATTTT

j_gene: TRBJ2-4
v_gene: TRBV27
d_gene: -
abundance: -
CDR3aa: CASSLSSGGLPKNIQYF
CDR3nt: TGTGCCAGCAGTTTATCTTCTGGGGGCCTACCCAAAAACATTCAGTACTTC

j_gene: TRBJ1-1
v_gene: TRBV5-1
d_gene: -
abundance: -
CDR3aa: CASSLDREAFF
CDR3nt: TGCGCCAGCAGCCTTGACAGGGAAGCTTTCTTT

j_gene: TRBJ1-3
v_gene: TRBV19
d_gene: TRBD1
abundance: -
CDR3aa: CASSSGTGWRSGNTIYF
CDR3nt: TGTGCCAGTAGTAGCGGGACAGGGTGGCGGTCTGGAAACACCATATATTTT